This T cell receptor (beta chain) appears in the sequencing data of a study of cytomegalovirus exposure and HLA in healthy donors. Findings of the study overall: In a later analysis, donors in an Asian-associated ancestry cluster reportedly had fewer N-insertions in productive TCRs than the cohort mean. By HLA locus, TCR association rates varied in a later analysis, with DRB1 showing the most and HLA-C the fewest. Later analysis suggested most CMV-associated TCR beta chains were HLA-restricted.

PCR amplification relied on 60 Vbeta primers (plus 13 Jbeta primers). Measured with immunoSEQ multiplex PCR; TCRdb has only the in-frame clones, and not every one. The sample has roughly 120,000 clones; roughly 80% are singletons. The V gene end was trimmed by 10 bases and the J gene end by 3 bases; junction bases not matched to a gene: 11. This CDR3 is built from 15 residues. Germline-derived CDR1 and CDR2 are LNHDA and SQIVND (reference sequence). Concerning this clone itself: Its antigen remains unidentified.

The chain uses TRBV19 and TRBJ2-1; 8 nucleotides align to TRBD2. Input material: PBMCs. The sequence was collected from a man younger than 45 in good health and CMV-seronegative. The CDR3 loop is CATLTLAGGYNEQFF. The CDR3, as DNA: TGTGCCACCCTAACGCTGGCGGGGGGCTACAATGAGCAGTTCTTC.